This TCR beta chain is drawn from a study of human T cells and chemical hapten exposure. Study-level information: Patch testing was performed with 0.01% DPC on the upper back, with reading at 6 days.

This clonotype was detected only a few times. The antigen is not known. Findings and caveats of the study: The presence of alopecia in the donors means their immune response may differ from healthy people's.

This CDR3 spans 14 amino acids. Trimming cost V 8 bases and J 0 bases, with 11 bases left between them. The germline gives CDR1 WSHSY, CDR2 SAAADI. TCRdb reanalysed the RACE reads using MiXCR and keeps one entry per CDR3 protein. The table has 100,000 to 150,000 distinct CDR3 sequences, roughly 13% seen once. Time point in this sample: patch test 1, 2 weeks after DPC sensitization. Treatment in this sample: therapeutic diphenylcyclopropenone sensitization with weekly scalp DPC. Those who donated were patients with alopecia, 18 to 70 years of age, and suitable for DPC. The clonotype comes from a man aged 18 to 30 with alopecia areata. Some clones in this sample may be carry-over from other donors' samples. The input for sequencing was whole blood, taken in connection with sensitization to the hapten diphenylcyclopropenone (DPC). The chain uses TRBV10-2 and TRBJ1-5; D unclear. CDR3 nucleotides: TGCGCCAGCTGGAAGGAGTATAGCAATCAGCCCCAGCATTTT. It codes for CASWKEYSNQPQHF.